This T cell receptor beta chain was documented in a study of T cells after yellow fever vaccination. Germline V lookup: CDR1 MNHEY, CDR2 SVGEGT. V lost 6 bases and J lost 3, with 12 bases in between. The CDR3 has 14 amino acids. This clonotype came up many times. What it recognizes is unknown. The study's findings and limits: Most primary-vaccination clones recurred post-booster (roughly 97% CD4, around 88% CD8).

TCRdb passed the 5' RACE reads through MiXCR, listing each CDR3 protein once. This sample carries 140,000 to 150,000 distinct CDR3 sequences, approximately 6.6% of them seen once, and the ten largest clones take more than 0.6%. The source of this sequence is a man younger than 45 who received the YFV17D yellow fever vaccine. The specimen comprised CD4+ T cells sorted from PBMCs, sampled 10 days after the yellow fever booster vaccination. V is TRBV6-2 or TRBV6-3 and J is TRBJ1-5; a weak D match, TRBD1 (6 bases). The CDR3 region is CASRPTGNNQPQHF. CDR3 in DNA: TGTGCCAGCAGGCCTACAGGGAACAATCAGCCCCAGCATTTT.